These 2 T cell receptor beta chains were all obtained from the same sample, sequenced in a study of radiotherapy plus CTLA-4 blockade in lung cancer. Some clones are missing from TCRdb's copy, which holds only in-frame ones; the method was immunoSEQ multiplex PCR. The sample has around 70,000 clones; under 85% are singletons. The sequencing used peripheral blood, collected from a patient treated with radiotherapy plus ipilimumab. These TCRs come from a human donor with non-small cell lung cancer who had a partial response to radiotherapy plus ipilimumab.

The DNA of the CDR3 is TGCGCCAGCAGCTTGGGTCATAGCGGGAGTGGCTACGAGCAGTACTTC. This gives the protein CASSLGHSGSGYEQYF. V usage is TRBV5-1 and J usage is TRBJ2-7; 9 nucleotides line up with TRBD2. Germline loops: CDR1 SGHRS, CDR2 YFSETQ. V was clipped by 0 bases and J by 3 bases; unmatched bases: 7. The CDR3 is 16 residues long.

V and J are TRBV29-1 and TRBJ2-3; tentative D call: TRBD2 (5 bases). Germline-derived CDR1 and CDR2 are SQVTM and ANQGSEA. V dropped 6 bases and J dropped 0 bases, with 10 bases sitting between them. The length of the CDR3 is 13 residues. CDR3 DNA: TGCAGCGTCCTTAGCGCAAGCACAGATACGCAGTATTTT. Translated: CSVLSASTDTQYF.